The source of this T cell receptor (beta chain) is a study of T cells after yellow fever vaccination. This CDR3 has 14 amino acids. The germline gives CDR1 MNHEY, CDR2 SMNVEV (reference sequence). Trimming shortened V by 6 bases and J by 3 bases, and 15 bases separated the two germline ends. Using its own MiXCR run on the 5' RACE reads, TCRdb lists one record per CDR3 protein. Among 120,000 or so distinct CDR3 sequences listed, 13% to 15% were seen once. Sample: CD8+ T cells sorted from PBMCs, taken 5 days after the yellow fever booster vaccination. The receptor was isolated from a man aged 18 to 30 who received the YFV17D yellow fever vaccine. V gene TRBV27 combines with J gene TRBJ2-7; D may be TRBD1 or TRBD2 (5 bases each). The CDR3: CASSPKGSGYEQYF. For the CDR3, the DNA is TGTGCCAGCAGCCCGAAGGGGAGTGGCTACGAGCAGTACTTC.